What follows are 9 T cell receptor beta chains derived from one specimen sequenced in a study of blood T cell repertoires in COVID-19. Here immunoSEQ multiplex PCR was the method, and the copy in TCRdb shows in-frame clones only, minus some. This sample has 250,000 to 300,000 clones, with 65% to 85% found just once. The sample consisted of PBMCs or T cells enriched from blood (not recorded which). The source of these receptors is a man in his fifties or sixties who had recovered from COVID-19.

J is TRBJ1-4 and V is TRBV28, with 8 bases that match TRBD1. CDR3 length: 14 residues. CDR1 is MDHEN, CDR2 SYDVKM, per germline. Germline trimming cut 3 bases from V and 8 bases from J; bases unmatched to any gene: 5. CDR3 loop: CASSFQGAGEKLFF. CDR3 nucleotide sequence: TGTGCCAGCAGTTTTCAGGGGGCGGGAGAAAAACTGTTTTTT.

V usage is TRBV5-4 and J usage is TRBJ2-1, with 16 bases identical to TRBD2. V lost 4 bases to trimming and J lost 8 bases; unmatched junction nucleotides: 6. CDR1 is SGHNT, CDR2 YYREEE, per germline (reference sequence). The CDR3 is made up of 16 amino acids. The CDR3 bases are TGTGCCAGCAGCCCGGGACTAGCGGGAGGGGGGGATGAGCAGTTCTTC. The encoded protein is CASSPGLAGGGDEQFF. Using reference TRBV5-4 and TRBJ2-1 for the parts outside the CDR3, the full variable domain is ETGVTQSPTHLIKTRGQQVTLRCSSQSGHNTVSWYQQALGQGPQFIFQYYREEENGRGNFPPRFSGLQFPNYSSELNVNALELDDSALYLCASSPGLAGGGDEQFFGPGTRLTVL.

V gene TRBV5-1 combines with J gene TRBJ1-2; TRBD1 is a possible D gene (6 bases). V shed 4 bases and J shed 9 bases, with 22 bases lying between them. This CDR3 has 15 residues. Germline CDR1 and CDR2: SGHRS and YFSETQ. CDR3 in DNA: TGCGCCAGCAGCCGAGGGACACCCAACTGGGAGAGCTACACCTTC. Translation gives CASSRGTPNWESYTF.

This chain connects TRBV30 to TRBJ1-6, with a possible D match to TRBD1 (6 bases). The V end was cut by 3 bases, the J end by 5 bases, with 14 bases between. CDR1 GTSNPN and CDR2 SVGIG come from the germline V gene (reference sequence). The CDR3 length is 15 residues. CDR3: CAWSRRAGDNSPLHF. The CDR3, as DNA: TGTGCCTGGAGCCGTAGGGCAGGGGATAATTCACCCCTCCACTTT.

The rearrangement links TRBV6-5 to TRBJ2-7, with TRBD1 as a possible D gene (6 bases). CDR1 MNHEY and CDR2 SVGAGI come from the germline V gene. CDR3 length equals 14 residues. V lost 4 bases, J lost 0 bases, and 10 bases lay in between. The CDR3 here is CASSSRTDSYEQYF. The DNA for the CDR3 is TGTGCCAGCAGTTCGCGGACAGACTCCTACGAGCAGTACTTC.

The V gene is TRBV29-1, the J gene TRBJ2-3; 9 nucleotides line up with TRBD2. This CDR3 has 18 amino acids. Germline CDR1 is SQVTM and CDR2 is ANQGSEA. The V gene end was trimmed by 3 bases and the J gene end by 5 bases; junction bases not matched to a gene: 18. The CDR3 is CSVDVLAGRFPPVDTQYF. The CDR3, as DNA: TGCAGCGTTGATGTTCTAGCGGGGAGATTCCCTCCGGTAGATACGCAGTATTTT.

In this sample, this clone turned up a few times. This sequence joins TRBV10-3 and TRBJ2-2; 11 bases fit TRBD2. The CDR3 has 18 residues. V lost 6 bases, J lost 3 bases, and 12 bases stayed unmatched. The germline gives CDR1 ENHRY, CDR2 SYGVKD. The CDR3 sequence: CAISQRTSGYKDTGELFF. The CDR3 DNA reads TGTGCCATCAGCCAAAGGACTAGCGGGTATAAGGACACCGGGGAGCTGTTTTTT.

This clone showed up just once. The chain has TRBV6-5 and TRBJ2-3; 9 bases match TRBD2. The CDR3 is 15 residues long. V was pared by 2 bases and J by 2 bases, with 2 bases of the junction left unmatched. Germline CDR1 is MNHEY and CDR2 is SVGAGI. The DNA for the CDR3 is TGTGCCAGCAGTTACGTAGCGGGGGACACAGATACGCAGTATTTT. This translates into CASSYVAGDTDTQYF.

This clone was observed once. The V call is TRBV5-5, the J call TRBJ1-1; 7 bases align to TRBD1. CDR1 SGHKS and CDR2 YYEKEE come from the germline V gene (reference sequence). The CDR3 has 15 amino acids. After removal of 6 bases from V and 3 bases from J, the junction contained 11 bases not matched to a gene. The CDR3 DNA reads TGTGCCAGCAACTTCGAAACAGGGGACTACACTGAAGCTTTCTTT. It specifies CASNFETGDYTEAFF.